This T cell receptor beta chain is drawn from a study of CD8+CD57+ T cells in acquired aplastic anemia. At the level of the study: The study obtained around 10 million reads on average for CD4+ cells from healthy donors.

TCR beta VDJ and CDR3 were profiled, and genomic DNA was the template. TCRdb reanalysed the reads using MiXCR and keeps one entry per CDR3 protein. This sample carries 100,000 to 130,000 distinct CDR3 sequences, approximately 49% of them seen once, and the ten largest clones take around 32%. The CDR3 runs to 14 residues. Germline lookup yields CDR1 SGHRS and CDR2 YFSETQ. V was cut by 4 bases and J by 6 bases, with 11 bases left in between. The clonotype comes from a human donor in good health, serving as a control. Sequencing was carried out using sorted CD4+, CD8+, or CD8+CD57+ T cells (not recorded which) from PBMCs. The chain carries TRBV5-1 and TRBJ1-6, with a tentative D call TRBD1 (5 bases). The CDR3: CASSGQGGNSPLHF. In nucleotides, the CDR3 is TGCGCCAGCAGCGGGCAGGGAGGTAATTCACCCCTCCACTTT.